This T cell receptor beta chain originates from a study of radiation and T cells in renal cell carcinoma. Broader study findings: In blood, top tumor clones expanded by 2 weeks, shrinking by 4. Dominant CDR3 motifs were more common in irradiated tumors than controls.

Sample treatment: 15 Gy SBRT to primary tumor, nephrectomy 4 weeks later. Nephrectomy followed 15 Gy stereotactic body radiation by 4 weeks. This clone turned up a few times. The antigen is unknown. TCRdb's copy holds only in-frame clones and misses some; the assay was immunoSEQ multiplex PCR. The table lists about 20,000 clones, just over 60% of them singletons. V dropped 0 bases and J dropped 1 base, with 16 bases sitting between them. The CDR3 has 17 amino acids. Germline V gives CDR1 SGDLS, CDR2 YYNGEE. The chain employs TRBV9 and TRBJ1-1, with D tentatively TRBD1 (6 bases). Sequencing was performed on tumor tissue, taken from a patient whose treatment included radiotherapy and nephrectomy. The receptor was derived from a woman in her sixties or seventies with renal cell carcinoma. CDR3 sequence (DNA): TGTGCCAGCAGCGTAGCCCCCTTCGGACAGTCGAACACTGAAGCTTTCTTT. Its translation: CASSVAPFGQSNTEAFF.